This T cell receptor beta chain was identified during a study of beta chain features in type 1 diabetes. V was pared by 3 bases and J by 6 bases, with 16 bases between. Germline lookup yields CDR1 SQVTM and CDR2 ANQGSEA. The CDR3 is made up of 14 amino acids. To note about this clone: The antigen is undetermined.

The investigators reverse transcribed all of the isolated RNA, so they sequenced expressed TCRB transcripts. Samples of naive, central memory and regulatory T cells yielded a mean of about 3.5 million reads. Using immunoSEQ multiplex PCR, the repertoire was profiled, and TCRdb retains in-frame clones only, with some absent. Of some 120,000 clones in the sample, around a sixth were seen once. Study-wide findings and caveats: Across all four CD4+ subsets, people with type 1 diabetes showed modestly shorter TCRB CDR3s.

The sample was central memory CD4+ T cells from blood. This TCR came from a man younger than 35 with type 1 diabetes. The genes are TRBV29-1 and TRBJ2-3; tentatively, D is TRBD1 (5 bases). CDR3 residues: CSVDFGQGGDTQYF. The CDR3 nucleotides are TGCAGCGTTGATTTCGGACAAGGTGGGGATACGCAGTATTTT.